The sequence of this T cell receptor (beta chain) was determined in a study of OX40 agonist ivuxolimab in advanced cancers. In the study overall: The group had a mean age of 60 years, ranged from about 20 to 90, and was just under 85% male.

Findings and caveats of the study: Near-lowest levels of clonal expansion characterized partial responders at 0.1-3.0 mg/kg.

Measured with immunoSEQ multiplex PCR; TCRdb has only the in-frame clones, and not every one. The table shows about 73,000 clones, with less than 90% occurring only once. Systemic immunosuppression or a history of autoimmune disease excluded patients. The CDR3 extends over 17 amino acids. The trim removed 3 bases at V and 6 bases at J, leaving 8 bases unmatched. Germline CDR1 and CDR2: MNHEY and SMNVEV (reference sequence). As to this clone: Its antigen remains unidentified.

The material was CD4+ or CD8+ T cells sorted from blood, obtained in a trial of the OX40 agonist ivuxolimab. This chain links TRBV27 with TRBJ2-2; TRBD1 matches 12 bases. The TCR originated in an adult with an advanced solid tumor such as melanoma, head and neck, liver or kidney cancer. The CDR3 protein is CASSLGSGQGASGELFF. The CDR3 coding sequence is TGTGCCAGCAGTTTGGGATCGGGACAGGGGGCTTCCGGGGAGCTGTTTTTT.